Each of the 8 T cell receptor beta chains below was sequenced from the same sample in a study of blood T cell repertoires in COVID-19. Produced via immunoSEQ multiplex PCR; TCRdb's table is partial and in-frame only. Among 100,000 to 150,000 clones, 90% were seen once, and the ten largest hold approximately 3.9%. Sequencing was carried out using peripheral blood. These receptors originate from an older woman with COVID-19, enrolled during active disease.

This clone was found a few times. The chain links TRBV5-6 to TRBJ2-7; 8 nucleotides line up with TRBD2. The J segment lost 3 bases and the V segment lost 2 bases, leaving 10 bases of the junction unmatched. This CDR3 contains 16 residues. Germline V gene lookup returns CDR1 SGHDT and CDR2 YYEEEE. The CDR3 nucleotides read TGTGCCAGCAGCTTAAAAGCGGGGGCACGACGCTACGAGCAGTACTTC. This sequence encodes CASSLKAGARRYEQYF.

CDR3: CASSLGRGRGTDTQYF. CDR3 sequence (DNA): TGTGCCAGCAGCTTGGGTCGGGGGAGAGGGACAGATACGCAGTATTTT. This chain links TRBV5-6 with TRBJ2-3; the D gene is possibly TRBD2 (6 bases). The length of the CDR3 is 16 residues. Trimming took 0 bases from V and 3 from J, leaving 14 bases between them. CDR1 SGHDT and CDR2 YYEEEE come from the germline V gene.

This rearrangement joins TRBV20-1 to TRBJ2-1, with D hard to call. Germline CDR1 reads DFQATT; CDR2 reads SNEGSKA (reference sequence). V was shortened by 0 bases and J by 9 bases, with 6 bases between the two germline ends. CDR3 length: 11 amino acids. The CDR3 sequence: CSARELSEQFF. The CDR3 region has the DNA TGCAGTGCTAGAGAGCTAAGTGAGCAGTTCTTC.

This chain joins TRBV12-3 or TRBV12-4 and TRBJ1-2, with D uncertain. The CDR3 has 11 amino acids. Deletions cut 3 bases from V and 8 bases from J, with 7 bases between. CDR3 DNA: TGTGCCAGCAGTTTCGCAAGCGGCTACACCTTC. It encodes CASSFASGYTF.

The chain has TRBV5-5 and TRBJ1-5, with 8 bases lining up with TRBD1. This CDR3 is built from 16 residues. The germline CDR1 and CDR2 sequences are SGHKS and YYEKEE (reference sequence). With V trimmed by 3 bases and J by 1 base, 6 bases remained unmatched. CDR3 DNA: TGTGCCAGCAGCTCCCGATCAGGGGGCAGCAATCAGCCCCAGCATTTT. Its translation is CASSSRSGGSNQPQHF.

The chain uses TRBV5-1 and TRBJ1-4; no clear D gene. The CDR3 is made up of 15 amino acids. Germline CDR1 SGHRS, CDR2 YFSETQ. Trimming removed 0 bases from V and 8 bases from J, with 14 bases in between. Here the CDR3 reads CASSLAGEGWEKLFF. CDR3 nucleotide sequence: TGCGCCAGCAGCTTGGCCGGGGAGGGTTGGGAAAAACTGTTTTTT.

The chain has TRBV10-3 and TRBJ2-5; no firm D call. Germline CDR1 and CDR2: ENHRY and SYGVKD. Trimming took 3 bases from V and 3 from J, leaving 8 bases between them. This CDR3 is built from 13 residues. The CDR3 is CAISERSEETQYF. In DNA form, the CDR3 reads TGTGCCATCAGTGAACGAAGCGAAGAGACCCAGTACTTC.

V is TRBV19 and J is TRBJ1-2, with a weak D call TRBD1 (5 bases). V was pared by 3 bases and J by 6 bases, with 11 bases between. This CDR3 has 13 residues. Per the germline V gene, CDR1 is LNHDA and CDR2 is SQIVND (reference sequence). CDR3 in DNA: TGTGCCAGTAGTATGAGGAGGGGTGATGGCTACACCTTC. This codes for CASSMRRGDGYTF.